A selection of T cell receptor beta chains follows, all from one sample in a study of identical twins. TCRdb recomputed calls from the 5' RACE reads with MiXCR, one row per CDR3 protein. Altogether some 1,600,000 distinct CDR3 sequences are present, roughly 35% being singletons, with the ten largest covering more than 0.25%. Specimen: cord blood. The receptor set was obtained from a newborn girl in good health. Both conserved end residues are part of each CDR3. The order of the fields is D gene, J gene, V gene, clone size, CDR3 protein, CDR3 DNA. The D gene is left open where the match is weak. The size entry is marked missing in some rows and otherwise reads once, few, many or a size class.

d_call: -; j_call: TRBJ2-3; v_call: TRBV21-1; clone_size: -; cdr3_aa: CAGILDERGTDTQYF; cdr3_nt: TGTGCCGGGATATTGGACGAGCGAGGTACAGATACGCAGTATTTT
d_call: -; j_call: TRBJ2-1; v_call: TRBV28; clone_size: few; cdr3_aa: CASSGGNYNEQFF; cdr3_nt: TGTGCCAGCTCGGGCGGGAACTACAATGAGCAGTTCTTC
d_call: -; j_call: TRBJ1-5; v_call: TRBV6-5; clone_size: -; cdr3_aa: CASSREFYSNQPQHF; cdr3_nt: TGTGCCAGCAGTCGTGAATTTTATAGCAATCAGCCCCAGCATTTT
d_call: -; j_call: TRBJ2-5; v_call: TRBV25-1; clone_size: once; cdr3_aa: CASSERPGCSSYQETQYF; cdr3_nt: TGTGCCAGCAGTGAACGCCCTGGCTGCTCCTCGTACCAAGAGACCCAGTACTTC
d_call: TRBD1; j_call: TRBJ2-7; v_call: TRBV7-2; clone_size: -; cdr3_aa: CASSHRDRGNEQYF; cdr3_nt: TGTGCCAGCAGCCACCGGGACAGGGGAAACGAGCAGTACTTC
d_call: TRBD1; j_call: TRBJ2-3; v_call: TRBV20-1; clone_size: few; cdr3_aa: CSARNDRVEVDTQYF; cdr3_nt: TGCAGTGCTAGAAATGACAGGGTAGAAGTAGATACGCAGTATTTT
d_call: TRBD2; j_call: TRBJ2-5; v_call: TRBV11-2; clone_size: -; cdr3_aa: CVSSLGLAGGETQYF; cdr3_nt: TGTGTCAGCAGCTTAGGCCTAGCGGGAGGAGAGACCCAGTACTTC
d_call: TRBD1; j_call: TRBJ1-4; v_call: TRBV6-1; clone_size: many; cdr3_aa: CASSRQGTNEKLFF; cdr3_nt: TGTGCCAGCAGCCGACAGGGAACTAATGAAAAACTGTTTTTT
d_call: TRBD1; j_call: TRBJ1-4; v_call: TRBV20-1; clone_size: few; cdr3_aa: CSASRGGTGGEKLFF; cdr3_nt: TGCAGTGCCTCGAGGGGCGGGACAGGGGGCGAAAAACTGTTTTTT
d_call: TRBD1; j_call: TRBJ2-4; v_call: TRBV20-1; clone_size: -; cdr3_aa: CSARAIRQGAKNIQYF; cdr3_nt: TGCAGTGCTAGAGCGATTCGACAGGGGGCCAAAAACATTCAGTACTTC
d_call: -; j_call: TRBJ1-1; v_call: TRBV29-1; clone_size: -; cdr3_aa: CSVDAVGNTEAFF; cdr3_nt: TGCAGCGTTGATGCCGTCGGGAACACTGAAGCTTTCTTT
d_call: -; j_call: TRBJ2-7; v_call: TRBV5-1; clone_size: -; cdr3_aa: CASSLSGTLSSYEQYF; cdr3_nt: TGCGCCAGCAGCTTGTCCGGGACCCTGAGCTCCTACGAGCAGTACTTC
d_call: TRBD2; j_call: TRBJ2-2; v_call: TRBV20-1; clone_size: once; cdr3_aa: CRATSGRNTGELFF; cdr3_nt: TGCAGAGCTACTAGCGGAAGAAACACCGGGGAGCTGTTTTTT
d_call: -; j_call: TRBJ1-5; v_call: TRBV28; clone_size: few; cdr3_aa: CASSFGQYQPQHF; cdr3_nt: TGTGCCAGCAGTTTCGGTCAGTATCAGCCCCAGCATTTT
d_call: -; j_call: TRBJ2-1; v_call: TRBV29-1; clone_size: -; cdr3_aa: CSVEGGYRMGQFF; cdr3_nt: TGCAGCGTTGAAGGCGGGTATAGAATGGGGCAGTTCTTC
d_call: TRBD2; j_call: TRBJ2-1; v_call: TRBV3-1; clone_size: few; cdr3_aa: CASSQERRTSGRASYNEQFF; cdr3_nt: TGTGCCAGCAGCCAAGAACGGAGGACTAGCGGGAGGGCCTCCTACAATGAGCAGTTCTTC
d_call: TRBD2; j_call: TRBJ2-1; v_call: TRBV5-1; clone_size: -; cdr3_aa: CASSLGSGGFNEQFF; cdr3_nt: TGCGCCAGCAGCTTGGGAAGCGGGGGGTTCAATGAGCAGTTCTTC
d_call: TRBD1; j_call: TRBJ2-7; v_call: TRBV5-1; clone_size: -; cdr3_aa: CASSPEQGSAYEQYF; cdr3_nt: TGCGCCAGCAGCCCCGAACAGGGGTCGGCCTACGAGCAGTACTTC
d_call: TRBD2; j_call: TRBJ2-7; v_call: TRBV20-1; clone_size: -; cdr3_aa: CSARTSGLSYEQYF; cdr3_nt: TGCAGTGCCCGGACTAGCGGGCTCTCCTACGAGCAGTACTTC